A selection of T cell receptor beta chains follows, all from one sample in a study of early T cells in non-severe SARS-CoV-2 infection. TCRdb re-analysed the 5' RACE reads in MiXCR, keeping a single row per CDR3 protein. The repertoire holds around 76,000 distinct CDR3 sequences, with 12% as singletons. Sequencing was done on a sample of whole blood. These receptors all come from an adult who was a healthcare worker with PCR-confirmed SARS-CoV-2 infection or an uninfected control (not recorded which). The CDR3 runs from the conserved cysteine through the conserved F or W.

J,V,CDR3
TRBJ2-7,TRBV10-1,CASSESGPPGPYEQYF
TRBJ2-7,TRBV7-6,CASSGRESDEQYF
TRBJ2-7,TRBV2,CASSEQGASYEQYF
TRBJ2-3,TRBV29-1,CSVGGLGLAGGPDTQYF
TRBJ2-1,TRBV3-1,CASSYSPGDSRNEQFF
TRBJ1-1,TRBV7-9,CASSLGRRDAFF
TRBJ1-4,TRBV5-4,CASSLDVGGGSEKLFF
TRBJ2-1,TRBV28,CASTGPSRRQFF
TRBJ2-5,TRBV5-1,CASSLIRKETQYF
TRBJ1-1,TRBV6-1,CATSDPGRTFTEAFF
TRBJ1-2,TRBV6-6,CASSPDSRGYTF
TRBJ2-2,TRBV7-9,CASRGTGDTGELFF
TRBJ2-2,TRBV7-3,CASSPGQVNTGELFF
TRBJ2-3,TRBV28,CASSPGTSGTDTQYF
TRBJ2-7,TRBV5-1,CASSPGTSSGETYELYF
TRBJ1-1,TRBV5-1,CASSLDPPPGTEAFF
TRBJ1-4,TRBV30,CAWTNPGQGLVNEKLFF
TRBJ2-1,TRBV19,CASSQREPNNEQFF
TRBJ2-1,TRBV6-1,CASSQRNNEQFF
TRBJ1-2,TRBV19,CASRSGGRTNYGYTF
TRBJ2-1,TRBV28,CASEQLSSSYNEQFF
TRBJ2-7,TRBV10-3,CAISFSSGTPYEQYF
TRBJ2-1,TRBV20-1,CSAPGLAYNEQFF